This T cell receptor beta chain originates from a study of CD8+CD57+ T cells in acquired aplastic anemia. CDR3 and TCR beta VDJ profiling relied on genomic DNA as the template. TCRdb recomputed calls from the reads with MiXCR, one row per CDR3 protein. The sample consists of about 160,000 distinct CDR3 sequences, just under 45% of them appearing once. Looked up from germline, CDR1 is SNHLY and CDR2 is FYNNEI. V gave up 7 bases and J gave up 4 bases, with 8 bases separating them. This CDR3 is 12 amino acids long. The sequenced sample was sorted CD4+, CD8+, or CD8+CD57+ T cells (not recorded which) from PBMCs. V is TRBV2 and J is TRBJ1-3; D gene ambiguous. This receptor was taken from a human donor in good health. This CDR3 reads CASKITGNTIYF. As DNA, the CDR3 is TGTGCCAGCAAAATAACCGGAAACACCATATATTTT.